This is a list of T cell receptor beta chains from one sample in a study of human T cells and chemical hapten exposure. In TCRdb, the RACE reads were re-called with MiXCR into one record per CDR3 protein. Among some 36,000 distinct CDR3 sequences, 8% to 10% were seen once, and the ten largest hold roughly 25%. The source material was whole blood, sampled in connection with sensitization to the hapten diphenylcyclopropenone (DPC). Receptor source: a man between 50 and 59 years old with alopecia areata. Some clones in this sample may be carry-over from other donors' samples. Each CDR3 is given without its conserved first and last residue.

>TRBV7-2|TRBJ2-3
ASSLGGERTDTQY
>TRBV29-1|TRBJ2-1
SGGTRYNEGQF
>TRBV29-1|TRBJ2-1
SVEDLWAYNEQF
>TRBV7-2|TRBJ1-6
ASSLGRDSLGSPLH
>TRBV19|TRBJ2-1
ASSIGLRGEQF
>TRBV6-2/TRBV6-3|TRBJ2-5
ASSYSWDSDLQETQY
>TRBV10-2|TRBJ2-7
ASSLYSRERGDEQY
>TRBV5-1|TRBJ2-3
ASSLGSTDTQY
>TRBV29-1|TRBJ2-1
SVVWQLPYNEQF
>TRBV6-1|TRBJ1-4
ASSEYRPDDEKLF
>TRBV12-3/TRBV12-4|TRBJ1-5
ASRVSGTENQPQH
>TRBV29-1|TRBJ2-2
SVRYTGELF
>TRBV5-1|TRBJ2-5
ASSLGQVQETQY
>TRBV3-1|TRBJ2-2
ASSQVIGRATGELF
>TRBV28|TRBJ1-1
ASSLLGTVNTEAF
>TRBV7-2|TRBJ2-5
ASSLDSGTEETQY
>TRBV5-1|TRBJ1-1
ASSSRTGGEAF
>TRBV7-2|TRBJ2-1
ASSQVGDGWAEQF
>TRBV6-2/TRBV6-3|TRBJ2-7
ASKMQGRDYSYEQY
>TRBV7-2|TRBJ1-3
ASSLVGKRTY
>TRBV4-2|TRBJ2-1
ASSTTGTSGVYNEQF
>TRBV28|TRBJ2-7
ASSFLISRGTHEQY
>TRBV11-2|TRBJ2-1
ASRTDYNEQF
>TRBV29-1|TRBJ1-4
SGELRTGVEKLF
>TRBV5-1|TRBJ2-5
ASSLDLTGTTQETQY
>TRBV7-7|TRBJ2-7
ASSPGTSGGTYEQY
>TRBV5-1|TRBJ2-7
ASRTGQGVYEQY
>TRBV10-3|TRBJ2-7
AISEGGSQEEQY
>TRBV29-1|TRBJ2-1
SVEGRGGNYEQF
>TRBV6-6|TRBJ1-5
ASRGQAALLNQPQH
>TRBV5-1|TRBJ1-1
ASSVQGNTEAF
>TRBV2|TRBJ2-1
ASSRAGASYNEQF
>TRBV7-2|TRBJ2-7
ASSHKQGLEQY
>TRBV9|TRBJ2-5
ASSVAPGETQY
>TRBV6-2/TRBV6-3|TRBJ2-7
ASSPGRTGVGEQY
>TRBV5-1|TRBJ2-5
ASSRSGQGKETQY
>TRBV6-4|TRBJ2-1
ASSELGLAPYNEQF
>TRBV7-9|TRBJ2-5
ASNYPSQEQETQY
>TRBV28|TRBJ2-1
ASSLPSGSREQF
>TRBV7-6|TRBJ2-1
ASTPTGGRTDEQF
>TRBV7-2|TRBJ2-4
ASSLSSGSNIQY
>TRBV29-1|TRBJ2-7
SVRTSGRYEQY
>TRBV6-5|TRBJ2-7
ASSFNRFEQY
>TRBV7-2|TRBJ2-7
ASSLDPGGTGTSYEQY
>TRBV15|TRBJ2-2
ATSRPSTNTGELF
>TRBV10-3|TRBJ2-1
ATELAGGNEQF
>TRBV19|TRBJ2-7
ASGAGRYEQY
>TRBV18|TRBJ2-7
ASSALDRGLPY